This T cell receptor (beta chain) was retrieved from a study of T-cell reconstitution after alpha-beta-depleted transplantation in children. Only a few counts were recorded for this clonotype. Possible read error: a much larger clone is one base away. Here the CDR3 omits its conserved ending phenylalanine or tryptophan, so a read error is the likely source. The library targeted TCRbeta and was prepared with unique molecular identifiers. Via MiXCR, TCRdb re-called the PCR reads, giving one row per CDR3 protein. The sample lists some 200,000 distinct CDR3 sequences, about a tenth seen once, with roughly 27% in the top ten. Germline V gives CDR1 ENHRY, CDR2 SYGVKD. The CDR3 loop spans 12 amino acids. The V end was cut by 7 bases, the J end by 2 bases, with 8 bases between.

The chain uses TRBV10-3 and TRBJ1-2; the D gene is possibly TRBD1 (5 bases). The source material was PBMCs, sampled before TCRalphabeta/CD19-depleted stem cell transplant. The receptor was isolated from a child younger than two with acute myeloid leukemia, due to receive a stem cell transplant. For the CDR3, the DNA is TGTGCCATCATGGGGGACAACTATGGCTACACCCTC. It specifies CAIMGDNYGYTL.